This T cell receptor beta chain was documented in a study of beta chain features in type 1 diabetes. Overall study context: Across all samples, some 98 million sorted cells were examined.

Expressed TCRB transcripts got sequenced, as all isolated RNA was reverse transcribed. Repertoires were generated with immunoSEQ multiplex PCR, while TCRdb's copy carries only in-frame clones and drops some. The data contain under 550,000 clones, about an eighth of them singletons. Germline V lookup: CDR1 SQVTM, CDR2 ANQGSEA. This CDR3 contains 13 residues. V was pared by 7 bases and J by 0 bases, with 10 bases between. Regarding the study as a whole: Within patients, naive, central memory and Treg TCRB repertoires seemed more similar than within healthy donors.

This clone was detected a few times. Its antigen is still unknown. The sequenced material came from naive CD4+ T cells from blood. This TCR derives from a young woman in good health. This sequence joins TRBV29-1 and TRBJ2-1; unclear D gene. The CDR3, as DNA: TGCAGCGATAGGGAATCCTCCTACAATGAGCAGTTCTTC. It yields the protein CSDRESSYNEQFF.